This TCR beta chain was captured by sequencing in a study of CD8+ T cells in alopecia areata. Looking at the study overall: Treated individuals took tofacitinib by mouth, 5 to 10 mg twice daily.

Treatment here: oral pan-JAK inhibitor, 5-10 mg twice daily. The CDR3 runs 13 residues. Trimming pared 6 bases from V and 1 base from J, leaving 8 bases between. Looked up from germline, CDR1 is MNHEY and CDR2 is SVGAGI. It was cDNA, reverse transcribed from extracted RNA, that served as the sequencing template. Measured with immunoSEQ multiplex PCR; TCRdb has only the in-frame clones, and not every one. The table shows some 150,000 clones, with about four fifths occurring only once. The sequences come from CD8+ T cells sorted from blood, collected at week 4, from a patient treated with tofacitinib. The chain carries TRBV6-5 and TRBJ2-3; maybe TRBD1 (5 bases). The receptor was derived from a human donor with alopecia areata. CDR3 coding DNA: TGTGCCAGCAGGGGGCTCGGCACAGATACGCAGTATTTT. This encodes CASRGLGTDTQYF.